The T cell receptor (beta chain) under discussion was sequenced for a study of CD8 T cells in ankylosing spondylitis. Study observations and caveats: There was a TCR beta motif, made of eight highly homologous variants, that appeared characteristic of ankylosing spondylitis blood.

TCRdb fed the 5' RACE reads into MiXCR, producing one record per CDR3 protein. The sample yields under 950,000 distinct CDR3 sequences, 15% to 20% seen once. This clonotype appeared a few times. The target antigen is unknown. The sequenced sample was blood, either unsorted or a sorted T cell fraction (not recorded which). The receptor was derived from a male donor with ankylosing spondylitis.

The CDR3 protein is CASSSTLAPDYEQYF. As DNA, the CDR3 is TGTGCCAGCAGCTCCACCCTAGCGCCGGACTACGAGCAGTACTTC. The chain couples TRBV7-9 to TRBJ2-7, with a weak D call TRBD2 (6 bases). CDR1 and CDR2 from the germline V gene are SEHNR and FQNEAQ (reference sequence). Trimming removed 4 bases from V and 3 bases from J, with 16 bases in between. The CDR3 is made up of 15 amino acids. The full variable domain, rest sourced from reference TRBV7-9 and TRBJ2-7, is DTGVSQNPRHKITKRGQNVTFRCDPISEHNRLYWYRQTLGQGPEFLTYFQNEAQLEKSRLLSDRFSAERPKGSFSTLEIQRTEQGDSAMYLCASSSTLAPDYEQYFGPGTRLTVT.